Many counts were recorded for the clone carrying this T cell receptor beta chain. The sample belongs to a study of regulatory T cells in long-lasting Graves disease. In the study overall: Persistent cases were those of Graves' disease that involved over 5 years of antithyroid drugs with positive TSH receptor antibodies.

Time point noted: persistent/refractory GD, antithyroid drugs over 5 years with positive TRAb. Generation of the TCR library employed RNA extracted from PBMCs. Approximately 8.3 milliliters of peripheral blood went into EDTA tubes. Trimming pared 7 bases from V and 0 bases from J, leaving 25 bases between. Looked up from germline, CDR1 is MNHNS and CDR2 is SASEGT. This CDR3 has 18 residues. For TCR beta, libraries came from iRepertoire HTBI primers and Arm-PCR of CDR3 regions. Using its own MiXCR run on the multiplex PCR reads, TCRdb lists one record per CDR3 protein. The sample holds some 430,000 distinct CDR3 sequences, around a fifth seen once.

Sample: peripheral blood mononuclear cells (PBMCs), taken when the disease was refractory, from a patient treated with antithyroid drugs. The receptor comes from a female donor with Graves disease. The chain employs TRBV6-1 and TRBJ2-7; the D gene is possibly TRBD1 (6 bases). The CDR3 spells CASTYRALAGMSSYEQYF. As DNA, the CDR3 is TGTGCCAGCACCTACAGGGCATTAGCAGGGATGAGCTCCTACGAGCAGTACTTC.